These 25 T cell receptor beta chains were sequenced from one sample in a study of cytomegalovirus exposure and HLA in healthy donors. Assay: immunoSEQ multiplex PCR; the TCRdb copy retains only in-frame clones and omits some. Among about 63,000 clones, 70% to 90% were seen once, and the ten largest hold 1% to 1.5%. The sample consisted of PBMCs. The receptors come from a woman under 30 in good health and CMV-seronegative.

This chain joins TRBV7-2 and TRBJ2-1; weak D call: TRBD2 (6 bases). This CDR3 is built from 15 residues. V lost 5 bases to trimming and J lost 4 bases, with 15 bases between them. The V gene's germline CDR1 is SGHTA and CDR2 FQGNSA. The DNA for the CDR3 is TGTGCCAGCAGCCTGGGGGGTGGAGAATACAATGAGCAGTTCTTC. Protein sequence: CASSLGGGEYNEQFF.

V usage is TRBV30 and J usage is TRBJ1-5; tentatively, D is TRBD1 (5 bases). CDR1 and CDR2 (germline): GTSNPN, SVGIG (reference sequence). Trimming cost V 2 bases and J 6 bases, with 14 bases left between them. There are 14 residues in the CDR3. CDR3 loop: CAWSIDSLGQPQHF. Here the CDR3 DNA reads TGTGCCTGGAGTATCGACAGTTTGGGTCAGCCCCAGCATTTT.

This clone was detected once. This CDR3 is CASSSLPGKGAYEQYF. The CDR3 region has the DNA TGTGCCAGCAGCTCCCTACCGGGGAAAGGTGCGTACGAGCAGTACTTC. The rearrangement joins TRBV28 to TRBJ2-7; D is perhaps TRBD2 (5 bases). The germline V gene encodes CDR1 MDHEN and CDR2 SYDVKM. V gave up 6 bases and J gave up 4 bases, with 22 bases separating them. This CDR3 has 16 residues.

This clone is a singleton in its sample. V is TRBV6-4 and J is TRBJ2-3, with D possibly TRBD1 on 6 matching bases. Germline V gene data show CDR1 as MRHNA and CDR2 as SNTAGT. V was trimmed by 5 bases and J by 6 bases, leaving 12 bases between them. The CDR3 contains 13 residues. CDR3 sequence (DNA): TGTGCCAGCAGTAAAGAGGGGGTCGATACGCAGTATTTT. Amino acid sequence: CASSKEGVDTQYF.

The chain links TRBV30 to TRBJ1-5; unclear D gene. From germline, CDR1 is GTSNPN and CDR2 SVGIG (reference sequence). The CDR3 has 12 amino acids. The V gene lost 5 bases and the J gene lost 3 bases, with 8 bases spanning the gap. CDR3 nucleotide sequence: TGTGCCTGGGGCAACCCCAATCAGCCCCAGCATTTT. It translates to CAWGNPNQPQHF. Full variable domain (missing parts from reference TRBV30 and TRBJ1-5): SQTIHQWPATLVQPVGSPLSLECTVEGTSNPNLYWYRQAAGRGLQLLFYSVGIGQISSEVPQNLSASRPQDRQFILSSKKLLLSDSGFYLCAWGNPNQPQHFGDGTRLSIL.

In its sample, this clone was seen a few times. The chain links TRBV10-3 to TRBJ1-4, with a possible D match to TRBD1 (5 bases). The germline V gene encodes CDR1 ENHRY and CDR2 SYGVKD. There are 14 residues in the CDR3. V was pared by 3 bases and J by 7 bases, with 12 bases between. The CDR3 spells CAISEGGAGEKLFF. The DNA of the CDR3 is TGTGCCATCAGTGAAGGCGGGGCAGGTGAAAAACTGTTTTTT.

V and J are TRBV6-5 and TRBJ2-7; 7 nucleotides agree with TRBD1. V gave up 5 bases and J gave up 5 bases; unmatched junction bases: 9. CDR1 MNHEY and CDR2 SVGAGI come from the germline V gene. The CDR3 spans 14 residues. Here the CDR3 DNA reads TGTGCCAGCAGTCGGCCGGGACAGTTCAACGAGCAGTACTTC. Its protein is CASSRPGQFNEQYF.

The rearrangement uses TRBV29-1 and TRBJ1-1; a weak D match, TRBD1 (6 bases). V lost 5 bases, J lost 0 bases, and 10 bases lay in between. CDR1 is SQVTM, CDR2 ANQGSEA, per germline. This CDR3 spans 13 amino acids. The CDR3 DNA reads as TGCAGCGTTAACAGGGATTTGAACACTGAAGCTTTCTTT. Protein product: CSVNRDLNTEAFF.

CDR3 in amino acids: CASSPTGGYTEAFF. The CDR3 DNA follows: TGTGCCAGCAGCCCTACTGGGGGGTACACTGAAGCTTTCTTT. V gene TRBV7-2 combines with J gene TRBJ1-1; possible D gene TRBD1, 5 bases. CDR1 is SGHTA and CDR2 is FQGNSA in the germline V gene. The CDR3 is 14 amino acids. V was shortened by 5 bases and J by 3 bases, with 13 bases between the two germline ends. The variable domain in full, completed from reference TRBV7-2 and TRBJ1-1, reads GAGVSQSPSNKVTEKGKDVELRCDPISGHTALYWYRQSLGQGLEFLIYFQGNSAPDKSGLPSDRFSAERTGGSVSTLTIQRTQQEDSAVYLCASSPTGGYTEAFFGQGTRLTVV.

This chain connects TRBV9 to TRBJ2-1, with 8 nucleotides matching TRBD2. J was trimmed by 4 bases and V by 4 bases; bases with no gene match: 13. The CDR3 runs to 17 residues. The germline CDR1 and CDR2 sequences are SGDLS and YYNGEE. This chain's CDR3 is CASSPQSSRGGYNEQFF. The CDR3 nucleotides are TGTGCCAGCAGCCCCCAGTCGAGCCGGGGGGGTTACAATGAGCAGTTCTTC. The variable domain in full, completed from reference TRBV9 and TRBJ2-1, reads DSGVTQTPKHLITATGQRVTLRCSPRSGDLSVYWYQQSLDQGLQFLIQYYNGEERAKGNILERFSAQQFPDLHSELNLSSLELGDSALYFCASSPQSSRGGYNEQFFGPGTRLTVL.

This clone was seen only once. The chain carries TRBV6-1 and TRBJ2-6; 8 bases fit TRBD1. The J segment lost 2 bases and the V segment lost 6 bases, leaving 0 bases of the junction unmatched. From germline, CDR1 is MNHNS and CDR2 SASEGT. The length of the CDR3 is 14 residues. CDR3 nucleotides: TGTGCCAGCAGGACAGGGGCTGGGGCCAACGTCCTGACTTTC. This translates into CASRTGAGANVLTF.

V gene TRBV28 combines with J gene TRBJ1-5; D is possibly TRBD1 (6 bases). Germline CDR1 reads MDHEN; CDR2 reads SYDVKM. The CDR3 totals 14 residues. Between the trimmed V and J ends, which lost 7 bases and 5 bases, there was a span of 15 bases. CDR3 protein: CASTPVGAYQPQHF. The CDR3, as DNA: TGTGCCAGCACCCCGGTGGGGGCTTATCAGCCCCAGCATTTT.

The chain links TRBV27 to TRBJ2-2; D is uncertain. The V end was cut by 3 bases, the J end by 1 base, with 6 bases between. Germline-derived CDR1 and CDR2 are MNHEY and SMNVEV (reference sequence). This CDR3 comprises 14 residues. CDR3 sequence (DNA): TGTGCCAGCAGTTTTTTAGAGAACACCGGGGAGCTGTTTTTT. This encodes CASSFLENTGELFF.

The J gene is TRBJ2-5, the V gene TRBV27, with 8 bases identical to TRBD2. This CDR3 is 16 amino acids long. The V gene's germline CDR1 is MNHEY and CDR2 SMNVEV (reference sequence). V was pared by 3 bases and J by 7 bases, with 13 bases of the junction left unmatched. CDR3 sequence reads: CASSFVSSGGIGTQYF. Written as DNA, the CDR3 is TGTGCCAGCAGTTTTGTTTCCAGCGGGGGAATCGGGACCCAGTACTTC.

The chain has TRBV11-2 and TRBJ2-7, with D possibly matching TRBD1 (6 bases). This CDR3 comprises 15 residues. Germline CDR1 is SGHAT and CDR2 is FQNNGV. V lost 4 bases, J lost 0 bases, and 13 bases lay in between. The CDR3 is CASSWGPGDSYEQYF. The CDR3 DNA is TGTGCCAGCAGCTGGGGGCCAGGGGACTCCTACGAGCAGTACTTC.

The chain combines TRBV5-4 with TRBJ2-3, with 8 bases aligning to TRBD2. V lost 4 bases, J lost 3 bases, and 4 bases stayed unmatched. The CDR3 totals 14 residues. The V gene's germline CDR1 is SGHNT and CDR2 YYREEE (reference sequence). The DNA for the CDR3 is TGTGCCAGCAGCCCGGGGGGGCGAACAGATACGCAGTATTTT. This encodes CASSPGGRTDTQYF.

This clone has only a few counts. The chain is built from TRBV7-8 and TRBJ1-4; a weak D match, TRBD1 (5 bases). Germline CDR1 reads SGHVS; CDR2 reads FQNEAQ. The CDR3 covers 16 residues. Trimming took 5 bases from V and 5 from J, leaving 18 bases between them. The CDR3: CASSRGREGPNEKLFF. CDR3 coding DNA: TGTGCCAGCAGCCGGGGGAGGGAGGGACCCAATGAAAAACTGTTTTTT.

V is TRBV6-1 and J is TRBJ2-5, with TRBD2 matching 9 bases. Trimming took 2 bases from V and 2 from J; bases not matched to a gene: 3. The CDR3 is 15 residues long. CDR1 is MNHNS and CDR2 is SASEGT in the germline V gene. CDR3 nucleotides: TGTGCCAGCAGTGAACTAGCGGGGAATCAAGAGACCCAGTACTTC. It specifies CASSELAGNQETQYF.

V usage is TRBV6-1 and J usage is TRBJ2-3, with 9 bases fitting TRBD2. Germline-derived CDR1 and CDR2 are MNHNS and SASEGT. The junction had 10 bases not matched to a gene; V was cut back by 6 bases and J by 6 bases. The CDR3 consists of 15 residues. CDR3 amino acids: CASSAVSGGPDTQYF. CDR3 nucleotide sequence: TGTGCCAGCAGCGCGGTGAGCGGGGGGCCCGATACGCAGTATTTT.

The chain uses TRBV28 and TRBJ2-7; no clear D. Germline V gene sequence: CDR1 MDHEN, CDR2 SYDVKM. The ends were cut back, 2 bases at V and 7 bases at J, with 12 bases in the middle. The CDR3 consists of 13 residues. In DNA form, the CDR3 reads TGTGCCAGCAGTTTAGTAGTTATGAATGAGCAGTACTTC. It specifies CASSLVVMNEQYF.

The rearrangement links TRBV7-2 to TRBJ1-6; no clear D. In germline, CDR1 is SGHTA, CDR2 FQGNSA. The V gene lost 2 bases and the J gene lost 0 bases, with 14 bases spanning the gap. This CDR3 is 18 amino acids long. As DNA, the CDR3 is TGTGCCAGCAGCTTAAAGTTGGCAGGCAGCTCCTATAATTCACCCCTCCACTTT. Translation gives CASSLKLAGSSYNSPLHF. Combining the CDR3 with reference TRBV7-2 and TRBJ1-6 gives the whole variable domain GAGVSQSPSNKVTEKGKDVELRCDPISGHTALYWYRQSLGQGLEFLIYFQGNSAPDKSGLPSDRFSAERTGGSVSTLTIQRTQQEDSAVYLCASSLKLAGSSYNSPLHFGNGTRLTVT.

This sequence joins TRBV5-5 and TRBJ1-4; D gene ambiguous. Germline assignment: CDR1 SGHKS and CDR2 YYEKEE (reference sequence). V lost 0 bases, J lost 7 bases, and 4 bases lay in between. This CDR3 region has 12 residues. DNA for the CDR3: TGTGCCAGCAGCTTGGTAGTTGAAAAACTGTTTTTT. Translation: CASSLVVEKLFF.

This chain joins TRBV10-3 and TRBJ1-2; D not certain. Germline V gene data show CDR1 as ENHRY and CDR2 as SYGVKD. CDR3 length equals 14 residues. The ends were cut back, 0 bases at V and 4 bases at J, with 9 bases in the middle. CDR3 in DNA: TGTGCCATCAGTGAGTCTTCGGCGGTCTATGGCTACACCTTC. Protein: CAISESSAVYGYTF.

The chain has TRBV6-8 and TRBJ2-2, with D unresolved. The length of the CDR3 is 15 residues. Germline CDR1 MNHGY, CDR2 SAAAGT. V dropped 0 bases and J dropped 4 bases, with 9 bases sitting between them. The CDR3 coding sequence is TGTGCCAGCAGTTACTCGGGCAGATCCACCGGGGAGCTGTTTTTT. As protein: CASSYSGRSTGELFF.

The chain joins TRBV14 to TRBJ2-1; TRBD1 agrees at 8 bases. CDR1 is SGHDN, CDR2 FVKESK, per germline. The length of the CDR3 is 15 residues. V was clipped by 6 bases and J by 4 bases; unmatched bases: 8. In nucleotides, the CDR3 is TGTGCCAGCAGTTCAAGGGACAGGACATACAATGAGCAGTTCTTC. Translated: CASSSRDRTYNEQFF.